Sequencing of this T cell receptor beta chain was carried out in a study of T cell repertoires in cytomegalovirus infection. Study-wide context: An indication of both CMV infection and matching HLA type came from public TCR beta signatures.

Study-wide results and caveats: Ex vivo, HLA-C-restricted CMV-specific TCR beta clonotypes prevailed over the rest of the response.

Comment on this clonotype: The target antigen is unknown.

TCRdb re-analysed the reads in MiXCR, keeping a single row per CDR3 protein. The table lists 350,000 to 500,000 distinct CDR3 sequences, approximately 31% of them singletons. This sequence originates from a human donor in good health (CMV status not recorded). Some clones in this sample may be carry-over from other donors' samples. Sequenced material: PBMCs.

The CDR3, as DNA: TGTGCCAGCAGGGGTGGGGACACCTACGAGCAGTACTTC. Its translation: CASRGGDTYEQYF. The rearrangement links TRBV27 to TRBJ2-7; possibly TRBD1 for D (6 bases). Trimming stripped 6 bases from V and 2 bases from J, with 11 bases between. Per germline, CDR1 MNHEY and CDR2 SMNVEV (reference sequence). This CDR3 spans 13 amino acids.